Below, one T cell receptor beta chain is given with its context. Its antigen is unknown. The sample belongs to a study of cytomegalovirus exposure and HLA in healthy donors. Study-wide context: Early on, a data release was issued that held roughly 80 million unique TCRs from HLA-typed donors. Broader study findings: Beyond CMV serostatus, there was no information to go on about immune exposure. Some V segments, including TRBV6-2 and TRBV6-3, were excluded as indistinguishable.

This cohort consisted of healthy bone marrow donors. PCR amplification relied on 60 Vbeta primers (plus 13 Jbeta primers). This table comes from immunoSEQ multiplex PCR, and its TCRdb copy is limited to in-frame clones, with some not included. The data contain 170,000 or so clones, 77% of them singletons. The CDR3 is 14 amino acids. Germline V gene data show CDR1 as MNHNS and CDR2 as SASEGT. J lost 6 bases, V lost 6 bases, and 10 bases had no gene match. The J gene is TRBJ1-2, the V gene TRBV6-1; 7 nucleotides line up with TRBD1. This clonotype was obtained from a woman aged 25 to 39 in good health and CMV-seronegative. Input material: PBMCs. CDR3 coding DNA: TGTGCCAGCAGGGAAACTTCGGGACAGCATGGCTACACCTTC. It yields the protein CASRETSGQHGYTF.